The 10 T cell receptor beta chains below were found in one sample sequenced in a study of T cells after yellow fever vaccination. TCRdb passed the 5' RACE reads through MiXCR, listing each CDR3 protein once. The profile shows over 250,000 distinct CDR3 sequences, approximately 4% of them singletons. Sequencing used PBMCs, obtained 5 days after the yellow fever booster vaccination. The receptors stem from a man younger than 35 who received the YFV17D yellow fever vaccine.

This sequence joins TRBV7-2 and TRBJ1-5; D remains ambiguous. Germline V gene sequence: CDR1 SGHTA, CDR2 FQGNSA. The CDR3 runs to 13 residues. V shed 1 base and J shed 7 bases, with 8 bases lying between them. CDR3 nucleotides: TGTGCCAGCAGCTTAGTAGGGAGGCAGCCCCAGCATTTT. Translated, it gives CASSLVGRQPQHF.

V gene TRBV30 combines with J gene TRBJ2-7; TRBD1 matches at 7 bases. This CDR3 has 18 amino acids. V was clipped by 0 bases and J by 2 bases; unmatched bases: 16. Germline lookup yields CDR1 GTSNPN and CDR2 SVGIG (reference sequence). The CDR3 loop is CAWSVDQVGRQGTYEQYF. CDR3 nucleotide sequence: TGTGCCTGGAGTGTTGACCAGGTTGGGAGACAGGGAACCTACGAGCAGTACTTC.

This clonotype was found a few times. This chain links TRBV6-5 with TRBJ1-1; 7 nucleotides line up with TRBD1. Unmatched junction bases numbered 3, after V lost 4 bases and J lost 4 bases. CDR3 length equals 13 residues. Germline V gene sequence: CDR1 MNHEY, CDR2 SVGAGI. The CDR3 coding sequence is TGTGCCAGCAGTTTTACAGGGGCCACTGAAGCTTTCTTT. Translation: CASSFTGATEAFF.

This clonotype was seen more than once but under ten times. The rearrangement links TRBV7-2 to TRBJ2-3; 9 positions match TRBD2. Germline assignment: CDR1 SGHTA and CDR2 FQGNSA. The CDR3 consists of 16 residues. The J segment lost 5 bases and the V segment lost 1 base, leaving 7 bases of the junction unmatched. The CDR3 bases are TGTGCCAGCAGCTTAGTCGGGCGGGGGGGCGGAGATACGCAGTATTTT. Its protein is CASSLVGRGGGDTQYF.

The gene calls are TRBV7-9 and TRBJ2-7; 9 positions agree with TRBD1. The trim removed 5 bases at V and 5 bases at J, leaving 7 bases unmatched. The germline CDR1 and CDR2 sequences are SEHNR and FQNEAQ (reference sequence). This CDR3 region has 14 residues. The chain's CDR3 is CASSPRDRDDEQYF. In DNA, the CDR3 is TGTGCCAGCAGCCCGCGGGACAGGGATGACGAGCAGTACTTC.

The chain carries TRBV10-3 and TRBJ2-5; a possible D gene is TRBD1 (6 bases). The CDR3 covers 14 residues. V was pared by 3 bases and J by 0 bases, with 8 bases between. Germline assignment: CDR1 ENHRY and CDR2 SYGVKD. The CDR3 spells CAISDAGDQETQYF. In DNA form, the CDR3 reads TGTGCCATCAGTGACGCAGGGGACCAAGAGACCCAGTACTTC.

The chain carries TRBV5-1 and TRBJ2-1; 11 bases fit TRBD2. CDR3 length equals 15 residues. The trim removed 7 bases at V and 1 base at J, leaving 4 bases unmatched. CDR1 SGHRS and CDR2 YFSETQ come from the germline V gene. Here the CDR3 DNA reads TGCGCCAGCTCACTAGCGGGGGAATCCTACAATGAGCAGTTCTTC. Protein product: CASSLAGESYNEQFF.

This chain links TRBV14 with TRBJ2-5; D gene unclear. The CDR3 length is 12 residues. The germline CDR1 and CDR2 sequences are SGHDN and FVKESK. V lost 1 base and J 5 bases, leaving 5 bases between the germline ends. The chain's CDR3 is CASSQAAETQYF. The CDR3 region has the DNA TGTGCCAGCAGCCAAGCGGCGGAGACCCAGTACTTC.

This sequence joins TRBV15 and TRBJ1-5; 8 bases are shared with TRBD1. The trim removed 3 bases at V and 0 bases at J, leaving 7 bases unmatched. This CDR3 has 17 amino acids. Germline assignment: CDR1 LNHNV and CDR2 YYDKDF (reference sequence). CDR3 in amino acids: CATSSGTGAYSNQPQHF. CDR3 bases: TGTGCCACCAGCAGTGGGACAGGAGCTTATAGCAATCAGCCCCAGCATTTT.

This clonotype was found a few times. The CDR3 loop is CASSPVAGGTYNEQFF. As DNA, the CDR3 is TGTGCCAGCTCACCCGTAGCGGGGGGAACCTACAATGAGCAGTTCTTC. The V gene is TRBV18, the J gene TRBJ2-1, with 10 bases matching TRBD2. This CDR3 is 16 amino acids long. The V segment lost 3 bases and the J segment 2 bases; nucleotides outside the gene matches: 4. CDR1 KGHSH and CDR2 LQKENI come from the germline V gene.